The sequence of this T cell receptor (beta chain) was determined in a study of technical replicates of blood from a handful of donors (dated by TCRdb to about 2017). As concerns this clone: This clone's antigen is unknown. No much larger clone exists at a distance of one base, and base qualities are not known.

According to the germline V gene (reference sequence), CDR1 reads SGHKS and CDR2 reads YYEKEE. From its cysteine to its phenylalanine, the CDR3 spans 15 amino acids. This entry keeps only the CDR3 DNA: 45 bases, framed from base 1. Clipping removes 6 bases from V and 8 bases from J, with 13 as the unmatched junction base count. The method was the immunoSEQ multiplex PCR assay. TCRdb mirrors the immuneACCESS table, restricted to in-frame sequences. Some clones are absent from its copies; in checked studies, under half trace to an unresolved V gene, and the reason for the others is unknown. In this sample the table shows roughly 62,000 clones, about nine tenths of which occur a single time. The top ten clones comprise approximately 5% of the sample.

The TCR was taken from a human donor in good health. Some clones in this sample may be carry-over from other donors' samples. Sequencing was done on a sample of PBMCs. In this chain, TRBV5-5 is recombined with TRBJ2-1, with TRBD2 matching 8 junction bases. The bases read TGTGCCAGCACCCTGACTAGCGTAACTTCCGATGAGCAGTTCTTC. Translated, it gives CASTLTSVTSDEQFF.